The text below deals with one T cell receptor beta chain. TCRdb's table, derived via immunoSEQ multiplex PCR, lists solely in-frame clones and lacks some. Of approximately 44,000 clones in the sample, over 90% were seen once. These data originate in a study of T cell changes during pregnancy in multiple sclerosis. V was trimmed by 1 base and J by 4 bases, leaving 13 bases between them. The CDR3 covers 15 residues. CDR1 SGHDN and CDR2 FVKESK come from the germline V gene. The chain is built from TRBV14 and TRBJ2-5; tentative D call: TRBD1 (5 bases). This clonotype was obtained from a female donor with multiple sclerosis, enrolled in a pregnancy study. Source: CD8+ T cells from peripheral blood mononuclear cells, taken in the third trimester of pregnancy. CDR3 region: CASSQVPGIVETQYF. CDR3 in DNA: TGTGCCAGCAGCCAAGTCCCAGGGATCGTAGAGACCCAGTACTTC.